This entry lists 4 T cell receptor delta chains sequenced from one sample in a study of Vδ1+ human thymocytes (dated by TCRdb to about 2018). General findings and caveats noted by the study authors: In contrast to oligoclonal peripheral blood repertoires, thymic TRG and TRD repertoires appeared to be highly polyclonal with Gaussian CDR3 length distributions.

These TCRs' antigens remain unknown. Sequencer: Illumina MiSeq. RNA extraction was performed with the RNeasy mini kit, and reverse transcription was done with Superscript III. CDR3 amplicons were generated by multiplex PCR with pooled V-gene forward primers and a constant-region reverse primer carrying Illumina adaptor overhangs. TCRdb reprocessed the public reads with the caller CATT; rows with the same DNA were merged afterwards. Here the sample has about 75,000 delta-chain clones; about 30% occur a single time. The ten largest clonotypes hold roughly 0.26% of the sample. Sequences were obtained from Vdelta1+ gamma-delta thymocytes from the thymus. This specimen's cell subset or site label, interpreted: FACS-sorted CD3+ TCRalphabeta- TCRVdelta1+ TCRVdelta2- thymocytes. Receptors were obtained from a boy younger than two who had congenital heart surgery.

This chain uses TRDV1 with TRDJ1; TRDD3 matches at 13 bases. Trimming took 2 bases from V and 2 from J; bases not matched to a gene: 23. The CDR3 loop spans 23 amino acids. Germline V gene data show CDR1 as TSWWSYY and CDR2 as QGS. The CDR3 protein is CALGERGADSHTGGYGGTDKLIF. The CDR3, as DNA: TGTGCTCTTGGGGAAAGGGGGGCTGATTCTCATACTGGGGGATACGGAGGTACCGATAAACTCATCTTT.

This clone was found a few times. The chain is built from TRDV1 and TRDJ1, with TRDD3 matching 13 bases. Trimming took 3 bases from V and 3 from J; bases not matched to a gene: 22. Germline CDR1 and CDR2: TSWWSYY and QGS. CDR3 size: 22 residues. The CDR3 DNA sequence: TGTGCTCTTGGGGAGCCTCTCCCTCTGTACTGGGGGATACGAAGTGGCGCCGATAAACTCATCTTT. Protein sequence: CALGEPLPLYWGIRSGADKLIF.

The chain joins TRDV1 to TRDJ1; 9 bases fit TRDD3. Germline loops: CDR1 TSWWSYY, CDR2 QGS. The length of the CDR3 is 20 residues. The trim removed 0 bases at V and 0 bases at J, leaving 14 bases unmatched. Written as DNA, the CDR3 is TGTGCTCTTGGGGAACTTTCCTGGTACTGGGGGACGACGTACACCGATAAACTCATCTTT. Translated: CALGELSWYWGTTYTDKLIF.

The V call is TRDV1, the J call TRDJ1, with 9 nucleotides matching TRDD3. The CDR3 has 16 residues. The V and J ends lost 4 bases and 7 bases, in that order; junction bases with no gene match: 13. Germline CDR1 is TSWWSYY and CDR2 is QGS. The CDR3 DNA follows: TGTGCTCTTGGGGTCATACTGGGGGACCCCCGCGGTAAACTCATCTTT. Its translation: CALGVILGDPRGKLIF.